These 24 T cell receptor beta chains share one sample of origin, sequenced in a study of T-cell memory formation after mild COVID-19. One entry per CDR3 protein, called by TCRdb with MiXCR from the 5' RACE reads. The sample has 250,000 to 350,000 distinct CDR3 sequences; roughly 17% are singletons. The sequenced sample was PBMCs or a T cell subset sorted from them (not recorded which). These receptors were obtained from a young man who had mild COVID-19 (a few samples of this study predate the infection). Cell type and time point are not known.

This clonotype was found many times. The gene calls are TRBV9 and TRBJ2-2; perhaps TRBD2 as D (5 bases). Germline CDR1 SGDLS, CDR2 YYNGEE. Trimming left V 0 bases short and J 7 bases short, with 10 bases between. This CDR3 is 14 amino acids long. CDR3 loop: CASSVAYRGGELFF. In DNA, the CDR3 is TGTGCCAGCAGCGTAGCTTACCGGGGCGGGGAGCTGTTTTTT. Supplemented by reference TRBV9 and TRBJ2-2, the full variable domain reads DSGVTQTPKHLITATGQRVTLRCSPRSGDLSVYWYQQSLDQGLQFLIQYYNGEERAKGNILERFSAQQFPDLHSELNLSSLELGDSALYFCASSVAYRGGELFFGEGSRLTVL.

The rearrangement links TRBV2 to TRBJ1-2, with TRBD1 as a possible D gene (5 bases). The germline V gene has CDR1 SNHLY and CDR2 FYNNEI. The CDR3 is made up of 14 amino acids. V lost 5 bases, J lost 8 bases, and 18 bases lay in between. The CDR3 nucleotides read TGTGCCAGCAGTCCGACGGGGGTGGCGGGCGGCTACACCTTC. Translating it yields CASSPTGVAGGYTF.

V usage is TRBV7-2 and J usage is TRBJ2-1; possibly TRBD2 for D (6 bases). CDR1 SGHTA and CDR2 FQGNSA come from the germline V gene. With 2 bases removed from V and 4 bases from J, the gap between germline ends came to 9 bases. The CDR3 loop spans 14 amino acids. CDR3 amino acids: CASSLRTMYNEQFF. The CDR3 bases are TGTGCCAGCAGCTTACGGACTATGTACAATGAGCAGTTCTTC.

This clonotype was counted many times. V gene TRBV5-1 combines with J gene TRBJ2-1; the D is unclear. The CDR3 loop spans 15 amino acids. Germline V gives CDR1 SGHRS, CDR2 YFSETQ. V shed 0 bases and J shed 2 bases, with 9 bases lying between them. The CDR3 DNA reads TGCGCCAGCAGCTTGGCCATGGGGACCTACAATGAGCAGTTCTTC. Translating gives CASSLAMGTYNEQFF. Based on the CDR3 plus reference TRBV5-1 and TRBJ2-1, the full variable domain is KAGVTQTPRYLIKTRGQQVTLSCSPISGHRSVSWYQQTPGQGLQFLFEYFSETQRNKGNFPGRFSGRQFSNSRSEMNVSTLELGDSALYLCASSLAMGTYNEQFFGPGTRLTVL.

V usage is TRBV7-8 and J usage is TRBJ2-1; 12 positions match TRBD2. CDR3 length: 16 residues. The J segment lost 10 bases and the V segment lost 5 bases, leaving 12 bases of the junction unmatched. CDR1 is SGHVS, CDR2 FQNEAQ, per germline. The CDR3 loop is CASSRLAGALREEQFF. CDR3 nucleotide sequence: TGTGCCAGCAGCCGACTAGCGGGGGCCCTTAGGGAGGAGCAGTTCTTC.

In its sample, this clonotype was seen a few times. The rearrangement links TRBV4-1 to TRBJ1-1, with D possibly matching TRBD1 (5 bases). Germline assignment: CDR1 MGHRA and CDR2 YSYEKL. V was clipped by 0 bases and J by 4 bases, with 12 bases between them. The CDR3 length is 15 residues. CDR3 in amino acids: CASSQDKGAGTEAFF. CDR3 nucleotides: TGCGCCAGCAGCCAAGATAAAGGGGCAGGCACTGAAGCTTTCTTT.

At least ten counts were recorded for this clonotype. V is TRBV19 and J is TRBJ2-2; D is perhaps TRBD1 (5 bases). Trimming shortened V by 2 bases and J by 0 bases, and 13 bases separated the two germline ends. The CDR3 has 17 residues. Germline V gene sequence: CDR1 LNHDA, CDR2 SQIVND (reference sequence). CDR3 bases: TGTGCCAGTAGTATACCGACAGCTGACCCGAACACCGGGGAGCTGTTTTTT. Translating gives CASSIPTADPNTGELFF.

V usage is TRBV3-1 and J usage is TRBJ1-1, with 9 positions matching TRBD1. Germline loops: CDR1 LGHDT, CDR2 YNNKEL (reference sequence). This CDR3 is built from 15 residues. The V and J ends lost 4 bases and 5 bases, in that order; junction bases with no gene match: 8. DNA of the CDR3: TGTGCCAGCAGCCGAAAGTCCGGGACAGGGACTGAAGCTTTCTTT. Translation: CASSRKSGTGTEAFF.

This chain joins TRBV11-2 and TRBJ1-1; TRBD1 aligns across 7 bases. This CDR3 has 15 residues. Germline CDR1 is SGHAT and CDR2 is FQNNGV. Trimming cost V 5 bases and J 0 bases; bases outside gene matches: 6. The CDR3 here is CASSPRDSMNTEAFF. In DNA, the CDR3 is TGTGCCAGCAGCCCCCGGGACAGCATGAACACTGAAGCTTTCTTT.

The chain combines TRBV5-4 with TRBJ2-7, with D perhaps TRBD1 (6 bases). The CDR3 loop spans 13 amino acids. Trimming pared 4 bases from V and 5 bases from J, leaving 13 bases between. Germline CDR1 reads SGHNT; CDR2 reads YYREEE (reference sequence). CDR3 residues: CASSQQGSHEQYF. The CDR3 nucleotides are TGTGCCAGCAGCCAGCAGGGGTCCCACGAGCAGTACTTC.

Ten or more counts support this clonotype. The chain recombines TRBV12-3 or TRBV12-4 with TRBJ2-6; TRBD1 matches 7 bases. The CDR3 consists of 16 residues. The V segment lost 3 bases and the J segment 2 bases; nucleotides outside the gene matches: 4. The CDR3 nucleotides read TGTGCCAGCAGTTTGGCCGACAGGGCTGGGGCCAACGTCCTGACTTTC. Translating it yields CASSLADRAGANVLTF.

The rearrangement uses TRBV7-2 and TRBJ1-5, with D perhaps matching TRBD1 (6 bases). There are 15 residues in the CDR3. Trimming took 5 bases from V and 6 from J, leaving 17 bases between them. Germline loops: CDR1 SGHTA, CDR2 FQGNSA. CDR3: CASSVTGNFGQPQHF. The CDR3 bases are TGTGCCAGCAGCGTAACAGGGAACTTCGGTCAGCCCCAGCATTTT.

CDR3 sequence (DNA): TGTGCCAGCAGGACCCTACACAGCACTGAAGCTTTCTTT. As protein: CASRTLHSTEAFF. The chain uses TRBV7-2 and TRBJ1-1; D not certain. Germline V gene lookup returns CDR1 SGHTA and CDR2 FQGNSA. V gave up 6 bases and J gave up 4 bases, with 12 bases separating them. This CDR3 is 13 amino acids long. The entire variable domain, with the rest obtained from reference TRBV7-2 and TRBJ1-1, is as follows: GAGVSQSPSNKVTEKGKDVELRCDPISGHTALYWYRQSLGQGLEFLIYFQGNSAPDKSGLPSDRFSAERTGGSVSTLTIQRTQQEDSAVYLCASRTLHSTEAFFGQGTRLTVV.

V usage is TRBV7-6 and J usage is TRBJ2-5, with D uncertain. The CDR3 totals 18 residues. Germline CDR1 reads SGHVS; CDR2 reads FNYEAQ. V was trimmed by 1 base and J by 5 bases, leaving 23 bases between them. Here the CDR3 reads CASSLVPSGDMRWETQYF. In nucleotides, the CDR3 is TGTGCCAGCAGCTTAGTCCCCTCTGGGGATATGCGCTGGGAGACCCAGTACTTC.

This clonotype was observed a few times. The V and J genes are TRBV6-5 and TRBJ1-2, with unresolved D. V was cut by 10 bases and J by 2 bases, with 17 bases left in between. This CDR3 contains 14 residues. CDR1 is MNHEY and CDR2 is SVGAGI in the germline V gene. CDR3 loop: CATKNNGENYGYTF. The CDR3 region has the DNA TGTGCCACCAAAAATAACGGGGAGAACTATGGCTACACCTTC.

There are many counts of this clonotype. The V and J genes are TRBV5-6 and TRBJ2-5; D unresolved. The CDR3 is 14 amino acids. Trimming left V 0 bases short and J 5 bases short, with 11 bases between. The V gene's germline CDR1 is SGHDT and CDR2 YYEEEE. The CDR3 reads CASSLDVGWETQYF. The CDR3 nucleotides are TGTGCCAGCAGCTTGGATGTTGGGTGGGAGACCCAGTACTTC.

Here the CDR3 DNA reads TGCGCCAGCAGCATGGGACCTTATGGCTACACCTTC. This sequence encodes CASSMGPYGYTF. The chain is built from TRBV5-1 and TRBJ1-2, with D perhaps TRBD1 (5 bases). The CDR3 covers 12 residues. Trimming took off 4 bases at V and 5 bases at J, with 9 bases between the two ends. Germline CDR1 reads SGHRS; CDR2 reads YFSETQ.

Many counts were recorded for this clonotype. This chain uses TRBV5-6 with TRBJ2-2; 9 nucleotides align to TRBD2. V dropped 3 bases and J dropped 1; count of bases not matched to a gene: 4. From germline, CDR1 is SGHDT and CDR2 YYEEEE. CDR3 length equals 16 residues. CDR3: CASSSLAGENTGELFF. CDR3 sequence (DNA): TGTGCCAGCAGCTCCTTAGCGGGGGAGAACACCGGGGAGCTGTTTTTT. Using reference TRBV5-6 and TRBJ2-2 for the parts outside the CDR3, the full variable domain is DAGVTQSPTHLIKTRGQQVTLRCSPKSGHDTVSWYQQALGQGPQFIFQYYEEEERQRGNFPDRFSGHQFPNYSSELNVNALLLGDSALYLCASSSLAGENTGELFFGEGSRLTVL.

This sequence joins TRBV7-2 and TRBJ2-2, with 8 positions matching TRBD1. The CDR3 is 16 amino acids. The V segment lost 1 base and the J segment 4 bases; nucleotides outside the gene matches: 5. CDR1 and CDR2 (germline): SGHTA, FQGNSA. DNA of the CDR3: TGTGCCAGCAGCTTAGTTGGCGGGACAGGCACCGGGGAGCTGTTTTTT. This translates into CASSLVGGTGTGELFF.

This clonotype was seen more than once but under ten times. The chain is built from TRBV10-3 and TRBJ2-5, with D possibly TRBD1 on 6 matching bases. Germline lookup yields CDR1 ENHRY and CDR2 SYGVKD. Trimming stripped 8 bases from V and 1 base from J, with 8 bases between. The CDR3 length is 12 residues. CDR3 loop: CAIGDTQETQYF. As DNA, the CDR3 is TGTGCCATCGGGGACACCCAAGAGACCCAGTACTTC.

The gene calls are TRBV6-5 and TRBJ1-5; D remains ambiguous. V was shortened by 2 bases and J by 3 bases, with 11 bases between the two germline ends. The length of the CDR3 is 15 residues. The germline gives CDR1 MNHEY, CDR2 SVGAGI. CDR3 sequence: CASSYAPGSNQPQHF. CDR3 sequence (DNA): TGTGCCAGCAGTTACGCTCCGGGGTCCAATCAGCCCCAGCATTTT.

This clonotype turned up a few times. The chain uses TRBV4-1 and TRBJ1-4; maybe TRBD1 (5 bases). This CDR3 contains 16 residues. Germline CDR1 MGHRA, CDR2 YSYEKL. V was trimmed by 1 base and J by 10 bases, leaving 19 bases between them. CDR3 DNA sequence: TGCGCCAGCAGCCAAGCGTTCCGGGACCTTGGAGGAAAACTGTTTTTT. As protein: CASSQAFRDLGGKLFF.

The V call is TRBV6-5, the J call TRBJ2-5; D gene ambiguous. This CDR3 spans 15 amino acids. Per the germline V gene, CDR1 is MNHEY and CDR2 is SVGAGI. V shed 1 base and J shed 2 bases, with 11 bases lying between them. The CDR3 DNA reads as TGTGCCAGCAGTTACTTCCCCGACGGACAAGAGACCCAGTACTTC. Amino acids: CASSYFPDGQETQYF.

This clonotype was seen ten or more times. The V gene is TRBV12-3 or TRBV12-4, the J gene TRBJ2-7; possible D gene TRBD1, 5 bases. This CDR3 has 15 residues. The V and J ends lost 4 bases and 2 bases respectively, with 15 bases between them. The CDR3 is CASSSHQTATYEQYF. The CDR3 DNA sequence: TGTGCCAGCAGTTCCCACCAGACAGCGACCTACGAGCAGTACTTC.